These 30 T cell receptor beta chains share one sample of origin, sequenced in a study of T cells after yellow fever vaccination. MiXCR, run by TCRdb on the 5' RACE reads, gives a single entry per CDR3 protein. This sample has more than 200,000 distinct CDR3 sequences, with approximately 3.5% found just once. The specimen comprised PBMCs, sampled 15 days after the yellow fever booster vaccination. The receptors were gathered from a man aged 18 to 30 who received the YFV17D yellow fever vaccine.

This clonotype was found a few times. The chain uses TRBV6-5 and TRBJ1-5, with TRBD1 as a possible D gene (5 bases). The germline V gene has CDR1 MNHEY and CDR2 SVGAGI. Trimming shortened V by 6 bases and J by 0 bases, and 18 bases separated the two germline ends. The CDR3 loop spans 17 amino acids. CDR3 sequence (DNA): TGTGCCAGCAGCCCGGGGGGGGGGACTCCTAGCAATCAGCCCCAGCATTTT. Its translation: CASSPGGGTPSNQPQHF.

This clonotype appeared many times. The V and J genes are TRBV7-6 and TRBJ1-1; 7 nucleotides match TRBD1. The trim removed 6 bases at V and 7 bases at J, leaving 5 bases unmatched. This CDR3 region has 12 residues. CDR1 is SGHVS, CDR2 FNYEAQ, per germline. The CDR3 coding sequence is TGTGCCAGCAGGGAAGGGGGCGATGAAGCTTTCTTT. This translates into CASREGGDEAFF. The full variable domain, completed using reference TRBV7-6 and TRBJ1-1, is GAGVSQSPRYKVTKRGQDVALRCDPISGHVSLYWYRQALGQGPEFLTYFNYEAQQDKSGLPNDRFSAERPEGSISTLTIQRTEQRDSAMYRCASREGGDEAFFGQGTRLTVV.

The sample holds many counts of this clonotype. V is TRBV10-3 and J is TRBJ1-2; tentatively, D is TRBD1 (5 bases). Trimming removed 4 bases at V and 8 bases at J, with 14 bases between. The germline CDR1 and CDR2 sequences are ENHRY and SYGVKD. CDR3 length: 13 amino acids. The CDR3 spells CAISGVTAAGYTF. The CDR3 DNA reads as TGTGCCATCAGTGGAGTGACAGCGGCCGGCTACACCTTC.

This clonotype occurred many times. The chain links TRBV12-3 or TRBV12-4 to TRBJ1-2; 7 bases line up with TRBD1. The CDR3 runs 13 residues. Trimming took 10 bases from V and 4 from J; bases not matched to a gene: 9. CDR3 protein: CATQQGLGYGYTF. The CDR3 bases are TGTGCCACCCAACAGGGGTTAGGCTATGGCTACACCTTC.

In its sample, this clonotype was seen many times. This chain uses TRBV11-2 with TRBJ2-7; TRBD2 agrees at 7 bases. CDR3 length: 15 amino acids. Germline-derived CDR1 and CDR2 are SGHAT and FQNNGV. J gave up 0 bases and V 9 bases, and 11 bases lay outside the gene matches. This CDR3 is CASTHSGQSSYEQYF. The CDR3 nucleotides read TGTGCCAGTACACATAGCGGGCAGAGCTCCTACGAGCAGTACTTC.

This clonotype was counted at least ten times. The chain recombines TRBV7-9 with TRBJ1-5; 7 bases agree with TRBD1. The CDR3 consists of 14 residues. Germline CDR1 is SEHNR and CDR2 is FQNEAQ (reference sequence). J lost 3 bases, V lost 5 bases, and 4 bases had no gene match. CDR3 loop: CASSETGLNQPQHF. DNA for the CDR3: TGTGCCAGCAGCGAGACAGGGCTCAATCAGCCCCAGCATTTT.

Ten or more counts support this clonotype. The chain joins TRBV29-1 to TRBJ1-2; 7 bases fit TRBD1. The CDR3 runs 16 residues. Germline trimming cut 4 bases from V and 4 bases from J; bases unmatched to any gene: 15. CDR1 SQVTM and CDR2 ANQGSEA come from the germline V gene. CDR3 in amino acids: CSVGVTGPQNVYGYTF. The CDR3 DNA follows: TGCAGCGTTGGGGTGACAGGGCCTCAGAATGTCTATGGCTACACCTTC.

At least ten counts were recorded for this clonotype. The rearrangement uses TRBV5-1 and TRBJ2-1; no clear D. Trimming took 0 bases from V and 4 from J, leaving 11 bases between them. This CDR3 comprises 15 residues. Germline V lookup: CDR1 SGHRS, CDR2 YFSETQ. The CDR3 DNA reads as TGCGCCAGCAGCTTGGCTGTTTTAAATTACAATGAGCAGTTCTTC. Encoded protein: CASSLAVLNYNEQFF. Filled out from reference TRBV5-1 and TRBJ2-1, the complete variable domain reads KAGVTQTPRYLIKTRGQQVTLSCSPISGHRSVSWYQQTPGQGLQFLFEYFSETQRNKGNFPGRFSGRQFSNSRSEMNVSTLELGDSALYLCASSLAVLNYNEQFFGPGTRLTVL.

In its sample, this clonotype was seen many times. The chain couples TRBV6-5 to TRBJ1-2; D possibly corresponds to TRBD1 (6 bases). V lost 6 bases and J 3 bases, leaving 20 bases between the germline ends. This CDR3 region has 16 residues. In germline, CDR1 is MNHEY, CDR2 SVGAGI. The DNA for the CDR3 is TGTGCCAGCAGCGACGGGCCATCAGGGGTACACTATGGCTACACCTTC. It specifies CASSDGPSGVHYGYTF.

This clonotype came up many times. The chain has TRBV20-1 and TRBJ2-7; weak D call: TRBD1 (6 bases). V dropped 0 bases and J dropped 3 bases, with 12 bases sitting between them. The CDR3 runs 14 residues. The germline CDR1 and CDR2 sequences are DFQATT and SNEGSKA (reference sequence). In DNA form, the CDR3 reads TGCAGTGCTAGAGAACTACAGGGTTTCTACGAGCAGTACGTC. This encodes CSARELQGFYEQYV.

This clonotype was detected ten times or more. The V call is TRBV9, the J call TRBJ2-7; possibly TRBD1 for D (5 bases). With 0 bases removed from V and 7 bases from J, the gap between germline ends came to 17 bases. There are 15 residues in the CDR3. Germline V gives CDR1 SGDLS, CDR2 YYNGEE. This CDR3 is CASSVEPGLAGEQYF. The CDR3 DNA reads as TGTGCCAGCAGCGTAGAGCCTGGTTTGGCAGGGGAGCAGTACTTC.

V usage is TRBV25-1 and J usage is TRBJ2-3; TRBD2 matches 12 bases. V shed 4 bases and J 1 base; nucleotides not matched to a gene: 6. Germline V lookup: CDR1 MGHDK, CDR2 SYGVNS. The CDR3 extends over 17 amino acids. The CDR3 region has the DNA TGTGCCAGCAGTGGCTCACGACTAGCGGGGGGCACAGATACGCAGTATTTT. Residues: CASSGSRLAGGTDTQYF.

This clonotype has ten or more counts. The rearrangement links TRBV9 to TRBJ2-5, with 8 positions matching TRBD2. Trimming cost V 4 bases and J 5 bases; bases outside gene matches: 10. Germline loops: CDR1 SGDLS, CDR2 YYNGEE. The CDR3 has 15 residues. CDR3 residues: CASSPGGANVETQYF. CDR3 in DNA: TGTGCCAGCAGCCCCGGGGGGGCCAATGTGGAGACCCAGTACTTC.

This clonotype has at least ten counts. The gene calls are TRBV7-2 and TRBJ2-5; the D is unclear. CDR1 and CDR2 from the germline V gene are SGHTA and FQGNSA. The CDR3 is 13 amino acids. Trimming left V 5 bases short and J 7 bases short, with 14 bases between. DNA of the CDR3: TGTGCCAGCAGCCCTCCCCCCCAGAGGACCCAGTACTTC. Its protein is CASSPPPQRTQYF.

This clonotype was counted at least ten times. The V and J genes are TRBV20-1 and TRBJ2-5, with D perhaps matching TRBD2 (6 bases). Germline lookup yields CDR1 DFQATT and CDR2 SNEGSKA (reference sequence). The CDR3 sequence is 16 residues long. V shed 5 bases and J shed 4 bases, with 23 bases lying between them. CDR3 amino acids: CSAGGGGASSGETQYF. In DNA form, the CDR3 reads TGCAGTGCTGGGGGAGGCGGGGCTAGTTCGGGAGAGACCCAGTACTTC.

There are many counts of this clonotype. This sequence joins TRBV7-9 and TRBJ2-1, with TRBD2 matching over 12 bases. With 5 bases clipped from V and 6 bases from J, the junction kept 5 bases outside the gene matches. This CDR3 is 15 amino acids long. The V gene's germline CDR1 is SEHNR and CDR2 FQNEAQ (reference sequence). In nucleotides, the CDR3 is TGTGCCAGCAGCGCCACTAGCGGGGGGCCCAATGAGCAGTTCTTC. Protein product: CASSATSGGPNEQFF.

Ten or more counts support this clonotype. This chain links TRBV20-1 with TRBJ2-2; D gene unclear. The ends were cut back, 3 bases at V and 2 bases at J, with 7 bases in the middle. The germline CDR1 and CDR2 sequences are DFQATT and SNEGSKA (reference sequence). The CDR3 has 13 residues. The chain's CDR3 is CSARPGNTGELFF. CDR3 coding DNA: TGCAGTGCTAGGCCAGGAAACACCGGGGAGCTGTTTTTT.

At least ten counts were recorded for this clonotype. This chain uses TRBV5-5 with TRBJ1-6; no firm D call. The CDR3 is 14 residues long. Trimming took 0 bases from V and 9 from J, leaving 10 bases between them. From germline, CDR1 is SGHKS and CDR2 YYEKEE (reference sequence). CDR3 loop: CASSLGGGSSPLHF. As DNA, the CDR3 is TGTGCCAGCAGCTTGGGAGGTGGTAGTTCACCCCTCCACTTT.

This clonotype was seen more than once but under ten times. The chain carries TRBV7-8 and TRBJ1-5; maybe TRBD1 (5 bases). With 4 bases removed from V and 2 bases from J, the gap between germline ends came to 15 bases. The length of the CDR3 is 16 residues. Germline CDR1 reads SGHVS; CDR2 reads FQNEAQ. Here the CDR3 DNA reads TGTGCCAGCAGCTCAGAGCGAGGGGTCGGCAATCAGCCCCAGCATTTT. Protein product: CASSSERGVGNQPQHF.

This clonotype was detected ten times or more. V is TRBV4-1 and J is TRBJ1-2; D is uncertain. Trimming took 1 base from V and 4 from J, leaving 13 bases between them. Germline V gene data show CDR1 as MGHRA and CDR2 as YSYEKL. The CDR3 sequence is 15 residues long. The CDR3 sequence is CASSQGQGLGYGYTF. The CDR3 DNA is TGCGCCAGCAGCCAAGGTCAAGGTCTGGGCTATGGCTACACCTTC.

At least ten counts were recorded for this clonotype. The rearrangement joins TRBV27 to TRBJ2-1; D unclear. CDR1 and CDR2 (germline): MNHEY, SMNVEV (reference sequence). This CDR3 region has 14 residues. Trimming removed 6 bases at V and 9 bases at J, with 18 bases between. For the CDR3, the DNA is TGTGCCAGCAGAACCATCGAGCTTGCGAGTGAGCAGTTCTTC. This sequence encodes CASRTIELASEQFF.

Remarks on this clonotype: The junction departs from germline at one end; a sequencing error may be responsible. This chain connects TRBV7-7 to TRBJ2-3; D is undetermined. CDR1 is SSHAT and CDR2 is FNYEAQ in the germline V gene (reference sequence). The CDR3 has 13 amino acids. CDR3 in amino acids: CASSFLGTDTQYF. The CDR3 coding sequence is TGTGCTAGCAGCTTCCTAGGGACAGATACGCAGTATTTT.

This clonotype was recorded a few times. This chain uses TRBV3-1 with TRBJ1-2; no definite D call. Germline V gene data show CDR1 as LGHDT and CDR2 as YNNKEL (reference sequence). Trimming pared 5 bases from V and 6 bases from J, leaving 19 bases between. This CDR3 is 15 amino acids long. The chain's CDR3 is CASSTSDSRADGYTF. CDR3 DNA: TGTGCCAGCAGCACTTCGGACTCTCGAGCAGATGGCTACACCTTC.

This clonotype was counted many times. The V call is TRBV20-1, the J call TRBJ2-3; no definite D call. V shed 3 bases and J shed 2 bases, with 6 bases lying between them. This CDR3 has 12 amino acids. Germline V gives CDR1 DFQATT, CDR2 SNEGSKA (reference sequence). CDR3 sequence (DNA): TGCAGTGCTAGGCGGACCACAGATACGCAGTATTTT. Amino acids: CSARRTTDTQYF.

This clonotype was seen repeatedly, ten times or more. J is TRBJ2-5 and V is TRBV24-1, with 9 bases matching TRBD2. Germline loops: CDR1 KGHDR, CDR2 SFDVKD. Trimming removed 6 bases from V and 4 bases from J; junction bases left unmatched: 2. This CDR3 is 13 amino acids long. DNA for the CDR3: TGTGCCACCAGTCCTAGCGGGGTAGAGACCCAGTACTTC. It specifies CATSPSGVETQYF.

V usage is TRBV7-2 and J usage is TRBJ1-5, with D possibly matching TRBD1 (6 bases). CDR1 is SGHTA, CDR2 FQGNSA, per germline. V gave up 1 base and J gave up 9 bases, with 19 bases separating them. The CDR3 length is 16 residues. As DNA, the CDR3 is TGTGCCAGCAGCTTAGGGCCGGACAGCCAACAAGGGCCCCAGCATTTT. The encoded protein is CASSLGPDSQQGPQHF. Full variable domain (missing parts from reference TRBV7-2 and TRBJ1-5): GAGVSQSPSNKVTEKGKDVELRCDPISGHTALYWYRQSLGQGLEFLIYFQGNSAPDKSGLPSDRFSAERTGGSVSTLTIQRTQQEDSAVYLCASSLGPDSQQGPQHFGDGTRLSIL.

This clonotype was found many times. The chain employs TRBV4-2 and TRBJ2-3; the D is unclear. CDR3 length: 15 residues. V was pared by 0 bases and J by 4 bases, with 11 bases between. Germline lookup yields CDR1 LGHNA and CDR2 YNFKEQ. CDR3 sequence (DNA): TGTGCCAGCAGCCAAGAAGGAGTTAGGGCAGATACGCAGTATTTT. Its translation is CASSQEGVRADTQYF.

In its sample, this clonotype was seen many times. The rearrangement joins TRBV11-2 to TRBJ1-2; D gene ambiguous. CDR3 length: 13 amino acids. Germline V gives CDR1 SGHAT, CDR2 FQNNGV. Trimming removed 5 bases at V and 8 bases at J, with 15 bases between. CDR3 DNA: TGTGCCAGCAGCCCCGGTCCCGAGCTCGGCTACACCTTC. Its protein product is CASSPGPELGYTF.

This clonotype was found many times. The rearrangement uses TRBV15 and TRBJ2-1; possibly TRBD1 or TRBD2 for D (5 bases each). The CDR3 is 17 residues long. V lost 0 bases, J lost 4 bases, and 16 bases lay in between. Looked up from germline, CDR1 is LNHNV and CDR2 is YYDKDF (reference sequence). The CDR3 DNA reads TGTGCCACCAGCAGAGACGCAGGGACCCAACCGTACAATGAGCAGTTCTTC. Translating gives CATSRDAGTQPYNEQFF.

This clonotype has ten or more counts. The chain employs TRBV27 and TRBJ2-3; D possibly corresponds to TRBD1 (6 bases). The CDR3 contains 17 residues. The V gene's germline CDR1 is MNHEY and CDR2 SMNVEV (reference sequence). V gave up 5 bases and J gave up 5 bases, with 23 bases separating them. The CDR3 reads CASSLQTPQGYIDTQYF. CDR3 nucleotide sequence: TGTGCCAGCAGTCTACAAACACCACAGGGATACATAGATACGCAGTATTTT.